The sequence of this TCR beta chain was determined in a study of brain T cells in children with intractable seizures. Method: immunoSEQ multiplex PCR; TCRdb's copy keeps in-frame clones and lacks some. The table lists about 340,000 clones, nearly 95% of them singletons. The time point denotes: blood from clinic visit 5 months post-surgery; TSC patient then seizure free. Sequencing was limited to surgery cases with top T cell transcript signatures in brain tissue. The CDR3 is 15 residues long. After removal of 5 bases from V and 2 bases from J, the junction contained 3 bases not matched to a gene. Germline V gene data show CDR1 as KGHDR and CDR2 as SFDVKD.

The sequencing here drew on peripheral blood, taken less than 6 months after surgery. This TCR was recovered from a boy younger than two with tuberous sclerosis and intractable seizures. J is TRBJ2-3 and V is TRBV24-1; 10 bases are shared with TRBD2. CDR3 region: CATSVGTSATDTQYF. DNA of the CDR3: TGTGCCACCAGTGTGGGGACTAGCGCCACAGATACGCAGTATTTT.